This T cell receptor beta chain was found in a study of T-cell reconstitution after alpha-beta-depleted transplantation in children. Study results and limitations: T-cell counts and diversity at one year following transplant were attributed mainly to newly produced T cells. Alpha-beta T cells about two months after transplant reportedly derived from several hundred expanded graft clones. TCRbeta diversity was high at day 60 in some patients (a result of surviving recipient T cells and thymic progenitors).

In its sample, this clonotype was seen many times. What it recognizes is unknown. This CDR3 has 13 amino acids. Trimming shortened V by 1 base and J by 4 bases, and 8 bases separated the two germline ends. Germline CDR1 reads DFQATT; CDR2 reads SNEGSKA (reference sequence). Unique molecular identifiers were used to barcode this TCRbeta library. TCRdb processed the PCR reads anew with MiXCR; each CDR3 protein has one entry. The top ten clones hold 20% to 25% of a sample with fewer than 350,000 distinct CDR3 sequences, approximately 10% of them seen once. This receptor was taken from a male patient between 2 and 9 years old who had a stem cell transplant for chronic granulomatous disease, so the T cells may come from the graft donor. The chain has TRBV20-1 and TRBJ1-5, with D unclear. Sequencing used peripheral blood, obtained 180 days after TCRalphabeta/CD19-depleted stem cell transplant. The CDR3, as DNA: TGCAGTGCTAGAGCGATAGATAATCAGCCCCAGCATTTT. It translates to CSARAIDNQPQHF.